The 10 T cell receptor beta chains below come from one sample, sequenced in a study of CD8+ T cells in alopecia areata. As the sequencing template, cDNA was produced by extracting RNA and reverse transcribing it. The data were produced by immunoSEQ multiplex PCR, yet TCRdb's version contains in-frame clones alone and is incomplete. The sample records roughly 150,000 clones, around 54% being singletons. Sequencing was carried out using CD4+ T cells sorted from blood. The receptors shown here come from a human donor in good health.

The chain carries TRBV7-2 and TRBJ2-7; D tentatively fits TRBD1 or TRBD2 (6 bases each). CDR1 and CDR2 (germline): SGHTA, FQGNSA. There are 14 residues in the CDR3. Trimming removed 5 bases from V and 2 bases from J, with 13 bases in between. CDR3 region: CASSKTGGPYEQYF. The CDR3 coding sequence is TGTGCCAGCAGCAAGACTGGGGGGCCCTACGAGCAGTACTTC.

V and J are TRBV5-1 and TRBJ2-7, with D unclear. The ends were cut back, 2 bases at V and 3 bases at J, with 15 bases in the middle. Germline V gene lookup returns CDR1 SGHRS and CDR2 YFSETQ. This CDR3 region has 15 residues. CDR3: CASSFGAGGDYEQYF. Here the CDR3 DNA reads TGCGCCAGCAGCTTTGGCGCTGGTGGCGACTACGAGCAGTACTTC.

The sample holds a few counts of this clone. The chain uses TRBV6-5 and TRBJ2-2; a weak D match, TRBD2 (6 bases). Trimming took off 5 bases at V and 6 bases at J, with 16 bases between the two ends. The CDR3 spans 15 residues. The germline V gene encodes CDR1 MNHEY and CDR2 SVGAGI. The CDR3 here is CASSPAGSVAGELFF. The CDR3 DNA reads TGTGCCAGCAGTCCGGCCGGGAGTGTAGCCGGGGAGCTGTTTTTT.

This clone has more than one count but fewer than ten. The V call is TRBV19, the J call TRBJ1-5; unclear D gene. Germline loops: CDR1 LNHDA, CDR2 SQIVND (reference sequence). This CDR3 is built from 14 residues. Trimming removed 4 bases at V and 4 bases at J, with 11 bases between. This chain's CDR3 is CASSNPDRNQPQHF. The CDR3 DNA reads TGTGCCAGTAGTAATCCCGATAGAAATCAGCCCCAGCATTTT.

The J gene is TRBJ2-2, the V gene TRBV6-5, with D tentatively TRBD2 (5 bases). The V gene lost 7 bases and the J gene lost 8 bases, with 11 bases spanning the gap. Germline V gene lookup returns CDR1 MNHEY and CDR2 SVGAGI. The length of the CDR3 is 12 residues. CDR3 amino acids: CASNDRRGELFF. As DNA, the CDR3 is TGTGCCAGCAACGACCGGAGGGGGGAGCTGTTTTTT.

The V and J genes are TRBV5-6 and TRBJ2-3, with a tentative D call TRBD2 (6 bases). CDR1 SGHDT and CDR2 YYEEEE come from the germline V gene. This CDR3 has 15 amino acids. The V end lost 0 bases, the J end lost 0 bases, and 8 bases lay between the germline ends. CDR3 loop: CASSLAGTSTDTQYF. DNA for the CDR3: TGTGCCAGCAGCTTGGCGGGGACTAGCACAGATACGCAGTATTTT.

The J gene is TRBJ2-7, the V gene TRBV10-3; 9 nucleotides align to TRBD2. Germline CDR1 is ENHRY and CDR2 is SYGVKD. This CDR3 comprises 12 residues. V shed 7 bases and J 3 bases; nucleotides not matched to a gene: 1. The CDR3 reads CAINSGSYEQYF. The CDR3 DNA sequence: TGTGCCATCAATAGCGGGAGCTACGAGCAGTACTTC.

This chain joins TRBV2 and TRBJ1-1; D remains unclear. CDR1 and CDR2 (germline): SNHLY, FYNNEI. Trimming took 8 bases from V and 3 from J, leaving 16 bases between them. The CDR3 is 14 residues long. In nucleotides, the CDR3 is TGTGCCAGCCCCATTTCCATAGGACACACTGAAGCTTTCTTT. This sequence encodes CASPISIGHTEAFF.

The chain recombines TRBV30 with TRBJ1-2; the D is unclear. CDR3 size: 14 residues. V lost 0 bases to trimming and J lost 4 bases, with 12 bases between them. Germline V CDR1 and CDR2: GTSNPN, SVGIG (reference sequence). The CDR3: CAWSVVQSFYGYTF. In DNA, the CDR3 is TGTGCCTGGAGTGTAGTACAGAGCTTCTATGGCTACACCTTC.

As regards this clone: This sample also contains other DNA sequences that code for the same CDR3. The genes are TRBV29-1 and TRBJ1-2, with a weak D call TRBD1 (5 bases). The germline V gene encodes CDR1 SQVTM and CDR2 ANQGSEA. The CDR3 has 12 residues. V lost 4 bases to trimming and J lost 1 base, with 7 bases between them. The CDR3 DNA sequence: TGCAGCGTTGTCGGGGGTAACTATGGCTACACCTTC. Its protein is CSVVGGNYGYTF.